This record covers a single T cell receptor beta chain. Its antigen remains unidentified. The record originates from a study of a mutant IDH1 vaccine in newly diagnosed glioma. Using immunoSEQ multiplex PCR, the repertoire was profiled, and TCRdb retains in-frame clones only, with some absent. The sample has over 65,000 clones; 84% are singletons. The CDR3 sequence is 18 residues long. Germline CDR1 SGHRS, CDR2 YFSETQ. Trimming took off 4 bases at V and 2 bases at J, with 19 bases between the two ends. Time point denoted: week 35, safety follow-up. A single vaccine dose contained 300 ug of mutant IDH1 20-mer peptide, and topical imiquimod was used with it.

The chain employs TRBV5-1 and TRBJ2-6; D may be TRBD1 (6 bases). This sequence originates from a young man with glioma. The source was PBMCs, collected from a glioma patient whose treatment included an IDH1 peptide vaccine. The CDR3 protein is CASSEPPQGLAGANVLTF. In DNA form, the CDR3 reads TGCGCCAGCAGCGAACCACCACAGGGTCTCGCTGGGGCCAACGTCCTGACTTTC.